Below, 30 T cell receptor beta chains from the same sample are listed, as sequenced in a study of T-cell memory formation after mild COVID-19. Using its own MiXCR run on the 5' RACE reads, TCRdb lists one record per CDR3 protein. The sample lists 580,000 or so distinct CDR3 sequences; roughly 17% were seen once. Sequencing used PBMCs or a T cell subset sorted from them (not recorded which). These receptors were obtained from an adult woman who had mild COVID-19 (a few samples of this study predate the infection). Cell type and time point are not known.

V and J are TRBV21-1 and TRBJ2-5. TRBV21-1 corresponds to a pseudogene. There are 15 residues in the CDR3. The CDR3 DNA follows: TGTGCCAGCAGCAAAGGAAGTGGGCAGGAAGAGACCCAGTACTTC. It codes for CASSKGSGQEETQYF.

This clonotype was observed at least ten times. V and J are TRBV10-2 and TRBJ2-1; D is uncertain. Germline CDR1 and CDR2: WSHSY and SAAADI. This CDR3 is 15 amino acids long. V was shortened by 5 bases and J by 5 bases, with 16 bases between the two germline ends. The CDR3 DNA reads TGCGCCAGCAGTAGACCCGGGCTAGACCACAATGAGCAGTTCTTC. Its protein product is CASSRPGLDHNEQFF.

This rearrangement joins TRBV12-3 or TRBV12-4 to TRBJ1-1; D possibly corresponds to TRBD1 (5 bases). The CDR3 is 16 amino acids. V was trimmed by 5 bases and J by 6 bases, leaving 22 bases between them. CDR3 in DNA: TGTGCCAGCAGTCCCCGAGGCAGGGCAAGGGTTCCTGAAGCTTTCTTT. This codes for CASSPRGRARVPEAFF.

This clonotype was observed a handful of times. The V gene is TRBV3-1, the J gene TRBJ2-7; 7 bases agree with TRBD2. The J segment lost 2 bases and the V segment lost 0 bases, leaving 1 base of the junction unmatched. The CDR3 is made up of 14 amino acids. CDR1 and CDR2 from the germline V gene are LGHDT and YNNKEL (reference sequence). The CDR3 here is CASSQEAGAYEQYF. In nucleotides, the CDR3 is TGTGCCAGCAGCCAAGAGGCGGGGGCCTACGAGCAGTACTTC.

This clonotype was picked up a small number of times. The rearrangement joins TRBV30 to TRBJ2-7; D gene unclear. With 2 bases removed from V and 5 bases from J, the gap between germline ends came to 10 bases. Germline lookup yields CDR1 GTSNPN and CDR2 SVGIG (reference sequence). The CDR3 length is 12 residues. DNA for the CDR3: TGTGCCTGGAGTCCTTTAGGACACGAGCAGTACTTC. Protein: CAWSPLGHEQYF.

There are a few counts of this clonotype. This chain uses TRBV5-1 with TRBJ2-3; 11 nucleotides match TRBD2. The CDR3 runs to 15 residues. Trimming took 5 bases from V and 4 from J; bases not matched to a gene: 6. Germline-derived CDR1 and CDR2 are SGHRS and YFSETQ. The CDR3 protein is CASRKASGRPDTQYF. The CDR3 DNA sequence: TGCGCCAGCAGGAAGGCTAGCGGGAGGCCAGATACGCAGTATTTT.

The CDR3 sequence is CASSLIGQGGTEAFF. The DNA of the CDR3 is TGTGCCAGCAGTCTTATTGGACAGGGAGGGACTGAAGCTTTCTTT. The genes are TRBV7-9 and TRBJ1-1; TRBD1 matches 8 bases. The CDR3 loop spans 15 amino acids. Germline CDR1 SEHNR, CDR2 FQNEAQ (reference sequence). V shed 6 bases and J 5 bases; nucleotides not matched to a gene: 11.

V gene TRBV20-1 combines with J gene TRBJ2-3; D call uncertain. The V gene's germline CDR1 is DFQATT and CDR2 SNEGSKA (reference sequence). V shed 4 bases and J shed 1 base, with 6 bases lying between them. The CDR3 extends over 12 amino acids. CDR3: CSATRRTDTQYF. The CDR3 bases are TGCAGTGCTACACGGCGCACAGATACGCAGTATTTT.

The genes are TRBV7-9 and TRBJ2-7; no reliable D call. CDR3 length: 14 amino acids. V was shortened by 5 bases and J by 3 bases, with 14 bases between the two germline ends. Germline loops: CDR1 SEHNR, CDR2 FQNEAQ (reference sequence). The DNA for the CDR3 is TGTGCCAGCAGCCTAACCGGTGACGGCTACGAGCAGTACTTC. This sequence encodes CASSLTGDGYEQYF.

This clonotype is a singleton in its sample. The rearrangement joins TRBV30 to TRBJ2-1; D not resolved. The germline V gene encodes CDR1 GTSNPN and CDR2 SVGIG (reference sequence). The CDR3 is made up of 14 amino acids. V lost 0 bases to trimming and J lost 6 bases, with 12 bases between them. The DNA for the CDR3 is TGTGCCTGGAGTGTAATGGTGGTGGGCAATGAGCAGTTCTTC. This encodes CAWSVMVVGNEQFF.

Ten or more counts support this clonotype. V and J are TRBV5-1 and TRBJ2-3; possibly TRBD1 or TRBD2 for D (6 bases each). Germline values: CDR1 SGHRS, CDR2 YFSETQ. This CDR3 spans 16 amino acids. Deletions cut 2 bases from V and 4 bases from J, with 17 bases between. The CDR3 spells CASSFHGGRASDTQYF. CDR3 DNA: TGCGCCAGCAGCTTCCACGGGGGCCGGGCTTCAGATACGCAGTATTTT.

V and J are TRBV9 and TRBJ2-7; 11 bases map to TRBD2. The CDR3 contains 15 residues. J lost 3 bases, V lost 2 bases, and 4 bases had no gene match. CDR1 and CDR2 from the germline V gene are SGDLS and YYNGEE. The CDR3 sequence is CASSVSSGGFYEQYF. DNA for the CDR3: TGTGCCAGCAGCGTTTCTAGCGGGGGGTTCTACGAGCAGTACTTC.

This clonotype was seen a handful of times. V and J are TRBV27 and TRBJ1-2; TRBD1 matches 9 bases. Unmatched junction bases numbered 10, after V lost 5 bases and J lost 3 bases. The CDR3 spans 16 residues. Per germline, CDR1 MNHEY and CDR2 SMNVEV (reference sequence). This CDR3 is CASSGPGQGDYYGYTF. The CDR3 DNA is TGTGCCAGCAGTGGTCCGGGACAGGGCGATTACTATGGCTACACCTTC.

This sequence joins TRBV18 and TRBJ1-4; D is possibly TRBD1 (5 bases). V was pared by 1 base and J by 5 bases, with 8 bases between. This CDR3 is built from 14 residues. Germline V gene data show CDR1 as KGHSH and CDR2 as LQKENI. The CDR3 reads CASSPLGGNEKLFF. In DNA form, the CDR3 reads TGTGCCAGCTCACCACTTGGGGGGAATGAAAAACTGTTTTTT.

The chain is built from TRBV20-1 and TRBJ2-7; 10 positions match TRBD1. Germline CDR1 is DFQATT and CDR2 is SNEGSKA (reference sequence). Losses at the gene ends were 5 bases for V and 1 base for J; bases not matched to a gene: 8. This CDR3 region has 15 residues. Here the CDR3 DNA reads TGCAGTGCTGAGTTCCGGGACAGGGGATCCTACGAGCAGTACTTC. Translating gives CSAEFRDRGSYEQYF.

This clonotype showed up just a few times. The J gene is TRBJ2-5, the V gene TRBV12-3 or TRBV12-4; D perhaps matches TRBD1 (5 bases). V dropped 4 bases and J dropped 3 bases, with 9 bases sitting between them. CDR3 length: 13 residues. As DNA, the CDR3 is TGTGCCAGCAGTTCGGACACAGAAGAGACCCAGTACTTC. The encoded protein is CASSSDTEETQYF.

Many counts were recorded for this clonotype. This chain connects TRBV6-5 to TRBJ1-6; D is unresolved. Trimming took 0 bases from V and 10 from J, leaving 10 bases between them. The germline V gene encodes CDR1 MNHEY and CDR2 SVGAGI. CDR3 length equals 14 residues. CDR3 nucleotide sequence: TGTGCCAGCAGTTACTCGCCAGCGAAGTCACCCCTCCACTTT. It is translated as CASSYSPAKSPLHF.

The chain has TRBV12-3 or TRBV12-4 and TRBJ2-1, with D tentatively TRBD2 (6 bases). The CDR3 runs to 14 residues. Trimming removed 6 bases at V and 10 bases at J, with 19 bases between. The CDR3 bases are TGTGCCAGCAGCCAGGGACTCGTTCATCTGGAGCAGTTCTTC. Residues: CASSQGLVHLEQFF.

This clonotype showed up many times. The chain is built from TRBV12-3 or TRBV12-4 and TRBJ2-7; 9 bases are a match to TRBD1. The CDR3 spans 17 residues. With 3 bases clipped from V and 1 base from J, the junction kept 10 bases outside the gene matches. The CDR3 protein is CASSLGMTGTGSYEQYF. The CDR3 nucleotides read TGTGCCAGCAGTTTGGGGATGACGGGGACAGGGTCCTACGAGCAGTACTTC.

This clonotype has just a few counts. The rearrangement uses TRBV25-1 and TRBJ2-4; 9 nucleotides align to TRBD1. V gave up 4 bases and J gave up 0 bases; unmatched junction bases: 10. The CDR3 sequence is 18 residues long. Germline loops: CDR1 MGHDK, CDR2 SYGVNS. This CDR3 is CASSGGQGKGLAKNIQYF. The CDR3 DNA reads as TGTGCCAGCAGTGGTGGACAGGGGAAGGGGCTAGCCAAAAACATTCAGTACTTC.

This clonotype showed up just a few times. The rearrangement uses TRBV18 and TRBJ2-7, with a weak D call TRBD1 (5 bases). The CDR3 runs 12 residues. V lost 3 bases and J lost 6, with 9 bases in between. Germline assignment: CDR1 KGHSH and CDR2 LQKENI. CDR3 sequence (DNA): TGTGCCAGCTCACCGCTTCAGGGCGAGCAGTACTTC. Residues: CASSPLQGEQYF. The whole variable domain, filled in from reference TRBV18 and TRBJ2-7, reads NAGVMQNPRHLVRRRGQEARLRCSPMKGHSHVYWYRQLPEEGLKFMVYLQKENIIDESGMPKERFSAEFPKEGPSILRIQQVVRGDSAAYFCASSPLQGEQYFGPGTRLTVT.

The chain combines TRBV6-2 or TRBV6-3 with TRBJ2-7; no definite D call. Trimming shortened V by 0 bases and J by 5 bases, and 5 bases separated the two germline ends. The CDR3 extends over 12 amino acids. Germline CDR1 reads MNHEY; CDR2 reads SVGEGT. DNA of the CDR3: TGTGCCAGCAGTTACTCGGCGGACGAGCAGTACTTC. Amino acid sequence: CASSYSADEQYF.

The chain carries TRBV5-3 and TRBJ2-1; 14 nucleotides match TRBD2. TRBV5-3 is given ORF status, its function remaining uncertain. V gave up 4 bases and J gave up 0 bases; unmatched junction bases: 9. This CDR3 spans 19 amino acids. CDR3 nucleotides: TGTGCCAGAAGCGGTGGGACTAGCGGGAGTCCTGGCTCCTACAATGAGCAGTTCTTC. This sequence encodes CARSGGTSGSPGSYNEQFF.

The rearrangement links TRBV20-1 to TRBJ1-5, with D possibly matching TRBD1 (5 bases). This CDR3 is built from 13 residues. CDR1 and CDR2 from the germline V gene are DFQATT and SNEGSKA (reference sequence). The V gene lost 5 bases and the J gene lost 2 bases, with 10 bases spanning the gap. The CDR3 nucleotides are TGCAGTGCTGTTTGGGGGGGCAATCAGCCCCAGCATTTT. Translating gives CSAVWGGNQPQHF.

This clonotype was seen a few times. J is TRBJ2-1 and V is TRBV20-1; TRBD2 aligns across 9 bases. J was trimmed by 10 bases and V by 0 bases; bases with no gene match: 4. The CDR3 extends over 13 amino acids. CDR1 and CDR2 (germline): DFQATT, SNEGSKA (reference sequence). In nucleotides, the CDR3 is TGCAGTGCTAGAGATCTTCTAGCGGGGGAGCAGTTCTTC. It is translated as CSARDLLAGEQFF.

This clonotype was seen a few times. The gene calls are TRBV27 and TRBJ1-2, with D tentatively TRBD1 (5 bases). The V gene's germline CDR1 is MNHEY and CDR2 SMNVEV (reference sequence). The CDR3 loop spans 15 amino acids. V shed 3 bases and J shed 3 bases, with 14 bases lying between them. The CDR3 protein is CASSFGAGFDYGYTF. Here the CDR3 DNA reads TGTGCCAGCAGTTTTGGGGCGGGGTTTGACTATGGCTACACCTTC.

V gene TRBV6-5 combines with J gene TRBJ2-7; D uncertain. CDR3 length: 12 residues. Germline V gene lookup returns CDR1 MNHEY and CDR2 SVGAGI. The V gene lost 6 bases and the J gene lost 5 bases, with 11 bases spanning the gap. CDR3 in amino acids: CASSSRTNEQYF. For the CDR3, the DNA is TGTGCCAGCAGCTCCCGGACCAACGAGCAGTACTTC.

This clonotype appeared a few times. In DNA, the CDR3 is TGTGCCAGCAGGAAACCGGGACTAGCGGGAGTACGGGGCACCGGGGAGCTGTTTTTT. Its protein product is CASRKPGLAGVRGTGELFF. The chain couples TRBV6-1 to TRBJ2-2; TRBD2 agrees at 14 bases. This CDR3 is built from 19 residues. J lost 4 bases, V lost 6 bases, and 13 bases had no gene match. Germline V gives CDR1 MNHNS, CDR2 SASEGT.

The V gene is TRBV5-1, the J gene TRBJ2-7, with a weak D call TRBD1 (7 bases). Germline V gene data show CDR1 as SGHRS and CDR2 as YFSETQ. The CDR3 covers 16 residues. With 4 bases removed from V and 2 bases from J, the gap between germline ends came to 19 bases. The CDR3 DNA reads TGCGCCAGCAGCCCCCAGGGGGGACTCGGGACCTACGAGCAGTACTTC. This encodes CASSPQGGLGTYEQYF.

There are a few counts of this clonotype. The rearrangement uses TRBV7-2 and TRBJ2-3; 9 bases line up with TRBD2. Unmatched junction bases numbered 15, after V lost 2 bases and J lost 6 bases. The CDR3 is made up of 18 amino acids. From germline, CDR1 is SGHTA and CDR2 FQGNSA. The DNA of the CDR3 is TGTGCCAGCAGCTTAAGCGGGAGGAACACTGGTCGGGGGGATACGCAGTATTTT. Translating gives CASSLSGRNTGRGDTQYF.